This entry lists 10 T cell receptor beta chains sequenced from one sample in a study of PD-1 blockade in classical Hodgkin lymphoma. There was relapse after autologous stem cell transplantation in every patient, and there was variation in brentuximab vedotin exposure. Generated by immunoSEQ multiplex PCR, the TCRdb table keeps only in-frame clones and is missing some. The sample has 45,000 to 55,000 clones, roughly 80% seen once. Sequenced here: peripheral blood mononuclear cells (PBMCs), sampled at baseline. These receptors were collected from a human donor with classical Hodgkin lymphoma.

The chain combines TRBV4-2 with TRBJ1-1; D is unresolved. The CDR3 extends over 15 amino acids. Germline CDR1 reads LGHNA; CDR2 reads YNFKEQ. Trimming pared 0 bases from V and 0 bases from J, leaving 8 bases between. For the CDR3, the DNA is TGTGCCAGCAGCCAAGACAGGAACATGAACACTGAAGCTTTCTTT. It specifies CASSQDRNMNTEAFF.

The chain employs TRBV6-5 and TRBJ1-4; D remains ambiguous. This CDR3 is built from 14 residues. The V end was cut by 3 bases, the J end by 11 bases, with 16 bases between. Germline V gene data show CDR1 as MNHEY and CDR2 as SVGAGI. The CDR3 loop is CASSYYNGGGKLFF. As DNA, the CDR3 is TGTGCCAGCAGTTATTATAATGGTGGTGGGAAACTGTTTTTT.

The chain couples TRBV5-4 to TRBJ2-7; 9 nucleotides line up with TRBD2. Germline trimming cut 0 bases from V and 5 bases from J; bases unmatched to any gene: 9. This CDR3 has 16 amino acids. CDR1 and CDR2 from the germline V gene are SGHNT and YYREEE (reference sequence). CDR3 protein: CASSLDPSGTSNEQYV. CDR3 in DNA: TGTGCCAGCAGCTTGGACCCGTCTGGGACTAGCAACGAGCAGTACGTC.

V and J are TRBV7-9 and TRBJ1-2; D remains ambiguous. Germline assignment: CDR1 SEHNR and CDR2 FQNEAQ (reference sequence). V was trimmed by 1 base and J by 0 bases, leaving 18 bases between them. CDR3 length: 18 amino acids. The CDR3 sequence is CASSLGGTVTSTNYGYTF. The CDR3, as DNA: TGTGCCAGCAGCTTAGGGGGTACAGTCACCAGCACTAACTATGGCTACACCTTC.

The rearrangement uses TRBV7-3 and TRBJ2-1, with D possibly being TRBD1 or TRBD2 (5 bases each). Trimming shortened V by 5 bases and J by 2 bases, and 10 bases separated the two germline ends. The CDR3 contains 14 residues. Germline V gene sequence: CDR1 SGHTA, CDR2 FQGTGA. CDR3 amino acids: CASSPGTPYNEQFF. The CDR3 DNA reads as TGTGCCAGCAGCCCTGGGACGCCCTACAATGAGCAGTTCTTC. Filled out from reference TRBV7-3 and TRBJ2-1, the complete variable domain reads GAGVSQTPSNKVTEKGKYVELRCDPISGHTALYWYRQSLGQGPEFLIYFQGTGAADDSGLPNDRFFAVRPEGSVSTLKIQRTERGDSAVYLCASSPGTPYNEQFFGPGTRLTVL.

V and J are TRBV18 and TRBJ1-5; D is unresolved. CDR1 and CDR2 (germline): KGHSH, LQKENI. V gave up 3 bases and J gave up 6 bases, with 15 bases separating them. The CDR3 is made up of 15 amino acids. The CDR3 DNA reads as TGTGCCAGCTCACCCTCGGGCGGGTTAAGTCAGCCCCAGCATTTT. It encodes CASSPSGGLSQPQHF.

This rearrangement joins TRBV7-9 to TRBJ2-1; 9 positions agree with TRBD2. CDR1 and CDR2 from the germline V gene are SEHNR and FQNEAQ (reference sequence). V was clipped by 1 base and J by 8 bases; unmatched bases: 12. The length of the CDR3 is 17 residues. The CDR3 nucleotides read TGTGCCAGCAGCTTAGGCAGGCCGCGCGGGAGGGCCTATGAGCAGTTCTTC. Amino acids: CASSLGRPRGRAYEQFF.

This clone was detected only once. V is TRBV14 and J is TRBJ1-2, with 7 nucleotides matching TRBD1. This CDR3 is built from 15 residues. Trimming at V came to 5 bases and at J to 2 bases, leaving 8 bases not matched to a gene. Germline loops: CDR1 SGHDN, CDR2 FVKESK. The CDR3 nucleotides read TGTGCCAGCAGCACGTCGACAGGGTTGAACTATGGCTACACCTTC. It codes for CASSTSTGLNYGYTF. Based on the CDR3 plus reference TRBV14 and TRBJ1-2, the full variable domain is EAGVTQFPSHSVIEKGQTVTLRCDPISGHDNLYWYRRVMGKEIKFLLHFVKESKQDESGMPNNRFLAERTGGTYSTLKVQPAELEDSGVYFCASSTSTGLNYGYTFGSGTRLTVV.

V and J are TRBV6-5 and TRBJ2-7, with TRBD1 matching 7 bases. J was trimmed by 4 bases and V by 5 bases; bases with no gene match: 11. CDR3 size: 15 residues. CDR1 and CDR2 from the germline V gene are MNHEY and SVGAGI. The CDR3 DNA sequence: TGTGCCAGCAGTGCCCCGGAACAGGGGTCTTACGAGCAGTACTTC. It translates to CASSAPEQGSYEQYF.

The chain is built from TRBV29-1 and TRBJ2-6; perhaps TRBD2 as D (6 bases). The V gene lost 4 bases and the J gene lost 0 bases, with 10 bases spanning the gap. Germline CDR1 and CDR2: SQVTM and ANQGSEA. There are 15 residues in the CDR3. The CDR3 here is CSVGGTDSGANVLTF. CDR3 nucleotides: TGCAGCGTTGGCGGGACTGACTCTGGGGCCAACGTCCTGACTTTC.